A single sample is the source of the 4 T cell receptor beta chains below, sequenced in a study of OX40 agonist ivuxolimab in advanced cancers. The protocol was immunoSEQ multiplex PCR, while the TCRdb copy is restricted to in-frame clones and leaves out a portion. In the table there are roughly 32,000 clones, more than 70% of which are singletons. The sample was CD4+ or CD8+ T cells sorted from blood, taken in a trial of the OX40 agonist ivuxolimab. Receptor source: an adult with an advanced solid tumor such as melanoma, head and neck, liver or kidney cancer.

This sequence joins TRBV28 and TRBJ1-5; D is undetermined. CDR3 length equals 13 residues. Germline CDR1 is MDHEN and CDR2 is SYDVKM. V gave up 5 bases and J gave up 5 bases, with 10 bases separating them. Here the CDR3 reads CASSARSDQPQHF. The CDR3 nucleotides read TGTGCCAGCAGTGCCAGGTCTGATCAGCCCCAGCATTTT. Full variable domain (remainder filled in from reference TRBV28 and TRBJ1-5): DVKVTQSSRYLVKRTGEKVFLECVQDMDHENMFWYRQDPGLGLRLIYFSYDVKMKEKGDIPEGYSVSREKKERFSLILESASTNQTSMYLCASSARSDQPQHFGDGTRLSIL.

The table lists this clone with many counts. Distinct nucleotide sequences in the sample also encode this CDR3. The chain links TRBV30 to TRBJ2-1, with D perhaps given as TRBD1 or TRBD2 (5 bases each). This CDR3 is 14 amino acids long. Germline-derived CDR1 and CDR2 are GTSNPN and SVGIG (reference sequence). V was clipped by 0 bases and J by 4 bases, with 10 bases between them. The CDR3 DNA follows: TGTGCCTGGAGTGTAGGGACCCGATACAATGAGCAGTTCTTC. It is translated as CAWSVGTRYNEQFF.

This chain joins TRBV6-1 and TRBJ1-2; D perhaps matches TRBD1 (5 bases). This CDR3 has 14 residues. CDR1 is MNHNS, CDR2 SASEGT, per germline. Deletions cut 3 bases from V and 4 bases from J, with 12 bases between. CDR3 sequence: CASSEGRDFYGYTF. DNA of the CDR3: TGTGCCAGCAGTGAGGGCAGGGATTTCTATGGCTACACCTTC.

The chain uses TRBV19 and TRBJ1-5; D gene unclear. V was pared by 4 bases and J by 7 bases, with 11 bases between. Germline V gene sequence: CDR1 LNHDA, CDR2 SQIVND (reference sequence). CDR3 size: 13 residues. CDR3 DNA sequence: TGTGCCAGTAGTACCATGGGTACGCAGCCCCAGCATTTT. It yields the protein CASSTMGTQPQHF.